This TCR beta chain was recovered during a study of CD8 T cells in Susac syndrome. V was pared by 0 bases and J by 5 bases, with 3 bases between. Germline V gene sequence: CDR1 MGHRA, CDR2 YSYEKL. This CDR3 spans 12 amino acids. Random hexamers were used to reverse transcribe roughly 0.5 to 1 ug of RNA. A single record per CDR3 protein comes from TCRdb applying MiXCR to the immunoSEQ multiplex PCR reads. The table lists more than 100,000 distinct CDR3 sequences, roughly 76% of them singletons. TEMRA cells were FACS-enriched, with CD8+ and CD4+ T cells isolated negatively. The chain is built from TRBV4-1 and TRBJ2-3; no reliable D call. The clonotype originates from a human donor with multiple sclerosis. Sequencing input: CD8+ T cells from PBMCs. Here the CDR3 DNA reads TGCGCCAGCAGCCAAGATCTAGATACGCAGTATTTT. Its protein product is CASSQDLDTQYF.